The clone carrying this TCR beta chain turned up a few times. Here immunoSEQ multiplex PCR was the method, and the copy in TCRdb shows in-frame clones only, minus some. Seen here are hundreds of thousands of clones, 88% observed once, and the top ten hold 2.5% to 3%. The data stem from a study of blood T cell repertoires in COVID-19. Germline-derived CDR1 and CDR2 are LGHNA and YSLEER. The CDR3 runs 16 residues. Trimming took 2 bases from V and 6 from J; bases not matched to a gene: 13. The clonotype comes from a woman in her forties or fifties who had recovered from COVID-19. The V gene is TRBV4-3, the J gene TRBJ2-7, with 7 bases lining up with TRBD1. The sequenced sample was PBMCs or T cells enriched from blood (not recorded which). In DNA, the CDR3 is TGCGCCAGCAGCCAAACAGACAGGGTCCCAACCGGCGAGCAGTACTTC. This encodes CASSQTDRVPTGEQYF.